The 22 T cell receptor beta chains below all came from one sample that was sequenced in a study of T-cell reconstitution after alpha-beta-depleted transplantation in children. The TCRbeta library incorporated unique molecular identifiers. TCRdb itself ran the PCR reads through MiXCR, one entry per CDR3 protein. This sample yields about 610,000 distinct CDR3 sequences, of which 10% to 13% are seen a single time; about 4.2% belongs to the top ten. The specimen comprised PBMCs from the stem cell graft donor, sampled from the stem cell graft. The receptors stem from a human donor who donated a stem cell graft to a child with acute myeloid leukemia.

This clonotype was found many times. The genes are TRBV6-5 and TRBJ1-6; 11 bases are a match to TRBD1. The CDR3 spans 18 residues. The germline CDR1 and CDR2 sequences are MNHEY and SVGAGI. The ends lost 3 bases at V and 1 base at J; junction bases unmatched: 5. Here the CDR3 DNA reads TGTGCCAGCAGTTATACCGGGACAGGGGGGTCCTATAATTCACCCCTCCACTTT. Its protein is CASSYTGTGGSYNSPLHF.

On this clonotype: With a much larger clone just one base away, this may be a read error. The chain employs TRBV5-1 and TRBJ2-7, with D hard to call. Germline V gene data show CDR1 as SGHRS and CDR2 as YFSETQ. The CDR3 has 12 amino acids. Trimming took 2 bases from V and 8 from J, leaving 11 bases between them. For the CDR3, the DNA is TGCGCCAGCAGCTTACATATTTACCAGCAGTACTTC. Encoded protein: CASSLHIYQQYF.

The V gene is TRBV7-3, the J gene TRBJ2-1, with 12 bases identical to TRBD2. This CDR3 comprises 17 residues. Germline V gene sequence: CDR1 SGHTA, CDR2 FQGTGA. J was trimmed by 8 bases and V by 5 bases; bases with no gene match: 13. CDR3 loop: CASSVTSGGSLGDEQFF. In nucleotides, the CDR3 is TGTGCCAGCAGCGTGACTAGCGGGGGATCCCTGGGGGATGAGCAGTTCTTC. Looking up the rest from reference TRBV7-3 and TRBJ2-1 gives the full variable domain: GAGVSQTPSNKVTEKGKYVELRCDPISGHTALYWYRQSLGQGPEFLIYFQGTGAADDSGLPNDRFFAVRPEGSVSTLKIQRTERGDSAVYLCASSVTSGGSLGDEQFFGPGTRLTVL.

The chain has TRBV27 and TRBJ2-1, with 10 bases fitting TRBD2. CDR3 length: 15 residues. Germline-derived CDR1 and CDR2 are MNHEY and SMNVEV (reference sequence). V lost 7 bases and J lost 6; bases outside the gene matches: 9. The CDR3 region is CASKREGQVRNEQFF. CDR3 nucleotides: TGTGCCAGCAAGCGGGAGGGCCAGGTTCGCAATGAGCAGTTCTTC.

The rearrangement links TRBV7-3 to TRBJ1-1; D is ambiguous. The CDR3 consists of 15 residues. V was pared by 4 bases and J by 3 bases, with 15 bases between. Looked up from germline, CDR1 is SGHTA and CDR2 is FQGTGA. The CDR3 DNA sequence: TGTGCCAGCAGCTCCCTACAGTTTGGGGACACTGAAGCTTTCTTT. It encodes CASSSLQFGDTEAFF.

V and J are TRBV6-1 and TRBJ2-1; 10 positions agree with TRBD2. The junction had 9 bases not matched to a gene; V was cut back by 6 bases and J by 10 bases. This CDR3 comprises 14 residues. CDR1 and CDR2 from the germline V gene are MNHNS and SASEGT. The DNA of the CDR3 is TGTGCCAGCAGGAAACCGGGACTAGCGTACGAGCAGTTCTTC. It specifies CASRKPGLAYEQFF.

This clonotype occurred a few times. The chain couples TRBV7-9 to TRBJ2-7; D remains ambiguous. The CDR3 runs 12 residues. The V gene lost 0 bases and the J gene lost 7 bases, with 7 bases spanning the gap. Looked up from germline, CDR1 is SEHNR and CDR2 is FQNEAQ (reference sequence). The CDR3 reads CASSLADREQYF. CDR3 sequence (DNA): TGTGCCAGCAGCTTAGCCGACCGGGAGCAGTACTTC.

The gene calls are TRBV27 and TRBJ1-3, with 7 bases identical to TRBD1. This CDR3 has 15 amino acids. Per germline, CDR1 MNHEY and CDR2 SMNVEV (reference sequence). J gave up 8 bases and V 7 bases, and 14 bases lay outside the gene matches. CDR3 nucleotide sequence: TGTGCCAGCACGGTTAGGGAGGGGGCGAGCTACACCATATATTTT. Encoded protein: CASTVREGASYTIYF.

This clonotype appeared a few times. The CDR3 loop reads CAISEEGNEQFF. CDR3 sequence (DNA): TGTGCCATCAGTGAGGAGGGGAATGAGCAGTTCTTC. The chain couples TRBV10-3 to TRBJ2-1; D possibly matches TRBD1 or TRBD2 (5 bases each). This CDR3 region has 12 residues. V lost 2 bases, J lost 7 bases, and 6 bases lay in between. The V gene's germline CDR1 is ENHRY and CDR2 SYGVKD.

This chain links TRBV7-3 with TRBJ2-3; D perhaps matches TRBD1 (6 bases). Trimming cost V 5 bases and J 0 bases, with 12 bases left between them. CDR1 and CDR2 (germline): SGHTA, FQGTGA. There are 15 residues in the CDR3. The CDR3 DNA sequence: TGTGCCAGCAGCCCGGGACAAACTAGCACAGATACGCAGTATTTT. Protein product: CASSPGQTSTDTQYF. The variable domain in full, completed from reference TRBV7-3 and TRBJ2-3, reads GAGVSQTPSNKVTEKGKYVELRCDPISGHTALYWYRQSLGQGPEFLIYFQGTGAADDSGLPNDRFFAVRPEGSVSTLKIQRTERGDSAVYLCASSPGQTSTDTQYFGPGTRLTVL.

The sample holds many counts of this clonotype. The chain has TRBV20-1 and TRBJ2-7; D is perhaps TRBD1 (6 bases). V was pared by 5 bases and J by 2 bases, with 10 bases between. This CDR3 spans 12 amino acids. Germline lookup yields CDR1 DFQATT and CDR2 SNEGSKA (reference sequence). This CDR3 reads CSAPGQTYEQYF. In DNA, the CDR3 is TGCAGTGCTCCCGGACAGACCTACGAGCAGTACTTC.

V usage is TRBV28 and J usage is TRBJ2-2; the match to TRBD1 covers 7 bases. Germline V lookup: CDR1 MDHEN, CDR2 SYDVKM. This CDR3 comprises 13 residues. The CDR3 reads CVLRDSVTGELFF. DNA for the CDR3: TGTGTCCTACGGGACAGCGTCACCGGGGAGCTGTTTTTT.

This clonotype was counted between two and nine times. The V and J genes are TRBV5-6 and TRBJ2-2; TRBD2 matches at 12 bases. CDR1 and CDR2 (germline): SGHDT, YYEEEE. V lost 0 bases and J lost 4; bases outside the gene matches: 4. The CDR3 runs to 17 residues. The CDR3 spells CASSLVGTSGFTGELFF. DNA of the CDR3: TGTGCCAGCAGCTTGGTAGGGACTAGCGGGTTCACCGGGGAGCTGTTTTTT. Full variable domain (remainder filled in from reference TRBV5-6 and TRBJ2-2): DAGVTQSPTHLIKTRGQQVTLRCSPKSGHDTVSWYQQALGQGPQFIFQYYEEEERQRGNFPDRFSGHQFPNYSSELNVNALLLGDSALYLCASSLVGTSGFTGELFFGEGSRLTVL.

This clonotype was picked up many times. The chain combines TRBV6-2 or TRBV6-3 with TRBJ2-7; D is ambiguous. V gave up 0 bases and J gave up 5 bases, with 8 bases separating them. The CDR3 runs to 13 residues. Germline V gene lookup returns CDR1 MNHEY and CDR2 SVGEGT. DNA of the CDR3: TGTGCCAGCAGTTACTCTGAGCGCGACGAGCAGTACTTC. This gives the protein CASSYSERDEQYF.

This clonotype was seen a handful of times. This chain's CDR3 is CASSERGKSGEQYF. DNA of the CDR3: TGCGCCAGCAGCGAAAGGGGGAAATCGGGCGAGCAGTACTTC. The V gene is TRBV5-1, the J gene TRBJ2-7; weak D call: TRBD1 (6 bases). Germline lookup yields CDR1 SGHRS and CDR2 YFSETQ. The germline V and J ends were trimmed by 4 bases and 6 bases, with 17 bases remaining between them. This CDR3 is 14 amino acids long.

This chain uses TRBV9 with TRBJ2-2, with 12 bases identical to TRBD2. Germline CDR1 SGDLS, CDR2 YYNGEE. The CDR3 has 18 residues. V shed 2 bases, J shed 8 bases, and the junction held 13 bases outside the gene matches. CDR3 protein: CASSVADASGRARGELFF. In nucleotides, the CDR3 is TGTGCCAGCAGCGTTGCGGATGCTAGCGGGAGGGCCAGAGGGGAGCTGTTTTTT.

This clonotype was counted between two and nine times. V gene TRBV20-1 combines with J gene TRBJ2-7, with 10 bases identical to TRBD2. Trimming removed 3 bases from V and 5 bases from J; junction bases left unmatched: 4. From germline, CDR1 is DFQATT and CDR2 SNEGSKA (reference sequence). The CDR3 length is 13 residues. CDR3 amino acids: CSARYSGRDEQYF. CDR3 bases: TGCAGTGCTAGGTACAGCGGGAGGGACGAGCAGTACTTC.

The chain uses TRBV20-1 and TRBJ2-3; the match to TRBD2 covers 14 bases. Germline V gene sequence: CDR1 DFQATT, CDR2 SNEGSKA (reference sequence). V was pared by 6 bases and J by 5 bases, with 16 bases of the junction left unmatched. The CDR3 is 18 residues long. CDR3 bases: TGCAGTGCGCCGTCGACTAGCGGGAGGGCCATCGGGGAAGATACGCAGTATTTT. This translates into CSAPSTSGRAIGEDTQYF.

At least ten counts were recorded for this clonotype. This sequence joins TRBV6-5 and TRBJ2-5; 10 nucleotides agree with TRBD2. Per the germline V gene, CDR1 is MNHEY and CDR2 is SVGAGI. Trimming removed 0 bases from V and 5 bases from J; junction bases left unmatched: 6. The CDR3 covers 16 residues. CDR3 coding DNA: TGTGCCAGCAGTTACTCATGGCTAGCGGGAGAGGAGACCCAGTACTTC. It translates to CASSYSWLAGEETQYF.

Written as DNA, the CDR3 is TGTGCCAGCAGTCCACGCGGCCTAGGACTGAACACCGGGGAGCTGTTTTTT. Translating gives CASSPRGLGLNTGELFF. V and J are TRBV27 and TRBJ2-2; a weak D match, TRBD2 (5 bases). This CDR3 has 17 residues. Between the trimmed V and J ends, which lost 5 bases and 1 base, there was a span of 17 bases. The germline V gene encodes CDR1 MNHEY and CDR2 SMNVEV (reference sequence).

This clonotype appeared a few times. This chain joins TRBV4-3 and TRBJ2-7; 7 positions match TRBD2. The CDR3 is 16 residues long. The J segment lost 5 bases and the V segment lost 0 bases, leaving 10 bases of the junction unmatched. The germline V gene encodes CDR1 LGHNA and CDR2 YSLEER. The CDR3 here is CASSQELGRERDEQYF. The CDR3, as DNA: TGCGCCAGCAGCCAAGAATTGGGGAGGGAGCGGGACGAGCAGTACTTC.

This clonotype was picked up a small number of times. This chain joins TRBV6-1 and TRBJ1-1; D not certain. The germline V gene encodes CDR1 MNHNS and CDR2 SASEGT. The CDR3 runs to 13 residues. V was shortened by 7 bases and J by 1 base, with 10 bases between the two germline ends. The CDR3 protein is CASKGRENTEAFF. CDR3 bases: TGTGCCAGCAAGGGAAGAGAGAACACTGAAGCTTTCTTT.